The text below deals with one T cell receptor beta chain. The data originate from a study of blood T cell repertoires in COVID-19. Study summary: Material from acute and convalescent COVID-19 was sourced from the United States, Italy and Spain. The analysed material was cDNA or gDNA that came from T cells, B-cell-depleted T cells, or PBMCs.

Germline V gives CDR1 LNHDA, CDR2 SQIVND (reference sequence). V lost 1 base, J lost 9 bases, and 6 bases stayed unmatched. CDR3 length: 15 residues. Original processing notes: Estimation of nucleated cell counts was performed using reference gene primer amplification. Assay used: immunoSEQ multiplex PCR; TCRdb lists only in-frame clones, some missing. That table furnishes V, J and clone size, whereas the DNA furnished D and trimming. This sample yields 300,000 to 350,000 clones, of which about 91% are seen a single time; around 8.9% belongs to the top ten. This receptor was identified in a man aged 25 to 40 with COVID-19, enrolled during active disease. V gene TRBV19 combines with J gene TRBJ1-4; 9 nucleotides line up with TRBD1. Sequencing was performed on peripheral blood. CDR3: CASSIARGQGQKLFF. CDR3 nucleotide sequence: TGTGCCAGTAGTATAGCCCGGGGACAGGGCCAAAAACTGTTTTTT.